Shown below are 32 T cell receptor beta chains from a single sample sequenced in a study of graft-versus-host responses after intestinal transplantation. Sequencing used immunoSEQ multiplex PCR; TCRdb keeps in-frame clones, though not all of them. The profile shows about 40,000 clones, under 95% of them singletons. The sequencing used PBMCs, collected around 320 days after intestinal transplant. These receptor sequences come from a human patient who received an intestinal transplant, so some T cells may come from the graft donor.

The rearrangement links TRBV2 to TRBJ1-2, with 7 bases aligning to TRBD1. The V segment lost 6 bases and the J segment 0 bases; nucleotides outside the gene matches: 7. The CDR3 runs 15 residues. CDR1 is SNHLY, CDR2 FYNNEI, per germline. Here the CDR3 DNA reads TGTGCCAGCAGCCCTGGGACAGCTCCTAACTATGGCTACACCTTC. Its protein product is CASSPGTAPNYGYTF. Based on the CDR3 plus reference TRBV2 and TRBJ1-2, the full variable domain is EPEVTQTPSHQVTQMGQEVILRCVPISNHLYFYWYRQILGQKVEFLVSFYNNEISEKSEIFDDQFSVERPDGSNFTLKIRSTKLEDSAMYFCASSPGTAPNYGYTFGSGTRLTVV.

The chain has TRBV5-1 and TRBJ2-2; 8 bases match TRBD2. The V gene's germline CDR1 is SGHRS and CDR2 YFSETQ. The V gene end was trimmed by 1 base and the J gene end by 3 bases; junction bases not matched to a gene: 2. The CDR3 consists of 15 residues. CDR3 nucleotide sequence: TGCGCCAGCAGCTTGACTAGCGGCTACACCGGGGAGCTGTTTTTT. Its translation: CASSLTSGYTGELFF.

The CDR3 reads CASSLDLNTEAFF. The CDR3 bases are TGTGCCAGCAGCTTAGATCTAAACACTGAAGCTTTCTTT. The rearrangement links TRBV7-2 to TRBJ1-1; no clear D. CDR1 and CDR2 from the germline V gene are SGHTA and FQGNSA. The CDR3 is 13 residues long. Between the trimmed V and J ends, which lost 1 base and 2 bases, there was a span of 5 bases.

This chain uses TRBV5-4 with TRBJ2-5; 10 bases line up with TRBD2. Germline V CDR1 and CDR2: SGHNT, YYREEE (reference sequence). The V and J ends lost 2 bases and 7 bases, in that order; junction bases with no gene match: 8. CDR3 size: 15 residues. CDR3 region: CASSFGTSDGPTQYF. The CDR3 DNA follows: TGTGCCAGCAGCTTTGGGACTAGCGATGGCCCGACCCAGTACTTC.

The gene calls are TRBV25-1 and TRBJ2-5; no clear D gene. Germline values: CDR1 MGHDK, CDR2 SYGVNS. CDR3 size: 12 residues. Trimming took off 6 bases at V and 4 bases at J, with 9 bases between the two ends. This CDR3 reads CASRSNGETQYF. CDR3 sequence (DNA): TGTGCCAGCAGATCTAATGGAGAGACCCAGTACTTC.

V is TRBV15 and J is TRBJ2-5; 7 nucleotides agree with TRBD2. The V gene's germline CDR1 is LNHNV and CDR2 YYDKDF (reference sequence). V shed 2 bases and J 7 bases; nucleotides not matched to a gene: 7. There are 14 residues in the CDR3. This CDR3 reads CATSRPGERGTQYF. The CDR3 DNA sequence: TGTGCCACCAGCAGACCCGGGGAGCGGGGGACCCAGTACTTC.

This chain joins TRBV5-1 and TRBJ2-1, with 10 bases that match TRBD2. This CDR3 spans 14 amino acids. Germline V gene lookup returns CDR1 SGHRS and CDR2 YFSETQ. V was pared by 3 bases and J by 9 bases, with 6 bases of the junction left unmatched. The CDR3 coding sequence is TGCGCCAGCAGCTATAGCGGGAGGCGGAGTGAGCAGTTCTTC. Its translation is CASSYSGRRSEQFF.

CDR3 residues: CASTTTGLIKNTIYF. Here the CDR3 DNA reads TGTGCCAGTACCACCACAGGGCTAATTAAAAACACCATATATTTT. The chain joins TRBV28 to TRBJ1-3, with D possibly matching TRBD1 (6 bases). Trimming took 9 bases from V and 6 from J, leaving 21 bases between them. There are 15 residues in the CDR3. Per the germline V gene, CDR1 is MDHEN and CDR2 is SYDVKM. Full variable domain (missing parts from reference TRBV28 and TRBJ1-3): DVKVTQSSRYLVKRTGEKVFLECVQDMDHENMFWYRQDPGLGLRLIYFSYDVKMKEKGDIPEGYSVSREKKERFSLILESASTNQTSMYLCASTTTGLIKNTIYFGEGSWLTVV.

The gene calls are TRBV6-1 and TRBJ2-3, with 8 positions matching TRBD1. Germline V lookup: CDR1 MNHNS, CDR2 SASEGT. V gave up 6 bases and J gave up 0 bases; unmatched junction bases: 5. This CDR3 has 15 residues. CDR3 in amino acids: CASRARQGSTDTQYF. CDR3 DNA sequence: TGTGCCAGCAGAGCCCGACAGGGGAGCACAGATACGCAGTATTTT.

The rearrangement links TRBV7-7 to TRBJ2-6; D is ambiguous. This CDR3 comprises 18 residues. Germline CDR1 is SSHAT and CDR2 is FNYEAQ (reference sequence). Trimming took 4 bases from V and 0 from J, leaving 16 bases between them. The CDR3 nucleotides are TGTGCCAGCAGCTGGGTACCACTTCGACTCTCTGGGGCCAACGTCCTGACTTTC. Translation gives CASSWVPLRLSGANVLTF.

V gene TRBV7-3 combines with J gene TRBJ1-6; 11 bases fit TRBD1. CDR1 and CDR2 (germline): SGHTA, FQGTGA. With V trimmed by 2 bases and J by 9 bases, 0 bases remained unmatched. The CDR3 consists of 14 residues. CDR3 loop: CASSLGTGGSPLHF. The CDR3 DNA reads TGTGCCAGCAGCTTAGGGACAGGGGGTTCACCCCTCCACTTT. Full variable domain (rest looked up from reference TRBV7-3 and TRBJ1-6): GAGVSQTPSNKVTEKGKYVELRCDPISGHTALYWYRQSLGQGPEFLIYFQGTGAADDSGLPNDRFFAVRPEGSVSTLKIQRTERGDSAVYLCASSLGTGGSPLHFGNGTRLTVT.

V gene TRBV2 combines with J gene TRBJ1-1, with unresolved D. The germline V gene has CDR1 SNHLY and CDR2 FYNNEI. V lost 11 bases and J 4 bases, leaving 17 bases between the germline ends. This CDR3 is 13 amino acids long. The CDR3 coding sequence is TGTGCCGCACGCCGGGCCTTGGGCACTGAAGCTTTCTTT. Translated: CAARRALGTEAFF.

DNA for the CDR3: TGTGCCAGCAGACCCGCAGGGGGACGGGGCACTGAAGCTTTCTTT. Protein: CASRPAGGRGTEAFF. J is TRBJ1-1 and V is TRBV6-5; 7 nucleotides match TRBD1. The germline CDR1 and CDR2 sequences are MNHEY and SVGAGI. V was clipped by 6 bases and J by 4 bases; unmatched bases: 11. The CDR3 contains 15 residues.

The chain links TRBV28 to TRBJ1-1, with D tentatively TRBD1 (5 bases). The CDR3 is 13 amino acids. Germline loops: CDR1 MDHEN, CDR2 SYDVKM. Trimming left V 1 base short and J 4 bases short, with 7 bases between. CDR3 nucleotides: TGTGCCAGCAGTTTATTGGGGGGCACTGAAGCTTTCTTT. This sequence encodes CASSLLGGTEAFF.

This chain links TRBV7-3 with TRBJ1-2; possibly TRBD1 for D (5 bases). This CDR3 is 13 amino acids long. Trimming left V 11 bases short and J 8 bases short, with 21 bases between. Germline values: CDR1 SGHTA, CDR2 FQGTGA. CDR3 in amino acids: CARRLGTLTGYTF. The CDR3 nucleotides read TGTGCCCGAAGACTAGGGACCCTTACCGGCTACACCTTC.

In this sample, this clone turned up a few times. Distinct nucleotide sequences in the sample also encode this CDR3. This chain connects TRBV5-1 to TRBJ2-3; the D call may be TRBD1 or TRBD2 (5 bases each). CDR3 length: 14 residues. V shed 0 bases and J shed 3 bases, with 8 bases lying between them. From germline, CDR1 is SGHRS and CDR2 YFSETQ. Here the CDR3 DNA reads TGCGCCAGCAGCTTGGCTGGGGGAACAGATACGCAGTATTTT. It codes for CASSLAGGTDTQYF.

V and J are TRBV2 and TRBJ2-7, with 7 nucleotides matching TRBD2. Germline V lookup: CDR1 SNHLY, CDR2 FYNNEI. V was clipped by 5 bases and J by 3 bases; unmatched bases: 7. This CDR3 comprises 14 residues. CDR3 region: CASSSTSAGYEQYF. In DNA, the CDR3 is TGTGCCAGCAGTTCCACTAGCGCCGGCTACGAGCAGTACTTC.

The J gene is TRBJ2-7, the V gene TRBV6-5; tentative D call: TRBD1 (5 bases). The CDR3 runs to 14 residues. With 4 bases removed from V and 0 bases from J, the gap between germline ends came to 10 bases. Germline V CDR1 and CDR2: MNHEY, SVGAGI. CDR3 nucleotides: TGTGCCAGCAGTTCCAGAAGGGGCTCCTACGAGCAGTACTTC. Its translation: CASSSRRGSYEQYF.

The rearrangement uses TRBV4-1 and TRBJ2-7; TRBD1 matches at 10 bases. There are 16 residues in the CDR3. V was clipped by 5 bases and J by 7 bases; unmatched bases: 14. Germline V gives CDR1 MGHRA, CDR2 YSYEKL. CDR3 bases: TGCGCCAGCAGCTTATACCCCGGGACAGGGGAAGGGGAGCAGTACTTC. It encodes CASSLYPGTGEGEQYF.

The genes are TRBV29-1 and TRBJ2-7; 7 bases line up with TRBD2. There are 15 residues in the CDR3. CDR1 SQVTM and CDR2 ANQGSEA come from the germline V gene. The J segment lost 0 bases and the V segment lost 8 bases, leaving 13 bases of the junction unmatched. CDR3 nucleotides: TGCAGCACAGCAGGGACCGGGGGGACCTCCTACGAGCAGTACTTC. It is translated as CSTAGTGGTSYEQYF.

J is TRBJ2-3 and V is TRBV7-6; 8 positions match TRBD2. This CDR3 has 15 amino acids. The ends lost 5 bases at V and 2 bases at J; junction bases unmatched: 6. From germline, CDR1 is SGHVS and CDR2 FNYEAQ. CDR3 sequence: CASSTYGGATDTQYF. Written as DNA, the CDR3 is TGTGCCAGCAGCACTTACGGGGGGGCCACAGATACGCAGTATTTT. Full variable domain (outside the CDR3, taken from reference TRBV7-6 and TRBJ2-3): GAGVSQSPRYKVTKRGQDVALRCDPISGHVSLYWYRQALGQGPEFLTYFNYEAQQDKSGLPNDRFSAERPEGSISTLTIQRTEQRDSAMYRCASSTYGGATDTQYFGPGTRLTVL.

CDR3 amino acids: CSVAGGADYGYTF. CDR3 DNA sequence: TGCAGCGTTGCCGGGGGGGCAGACTATGGCTACACCTTC. The V call is TRBV29-1, the J call TRBJ1-2; tentative D call: TRBD1 (6 bases). CDR1 and CDR2 from the germline V gene are SQVTM and ANQGSEA. V lost 4 bases and J 3 bases, leaving 12 bases between the germline ends. The CDR3 sequence is 13 residues long.

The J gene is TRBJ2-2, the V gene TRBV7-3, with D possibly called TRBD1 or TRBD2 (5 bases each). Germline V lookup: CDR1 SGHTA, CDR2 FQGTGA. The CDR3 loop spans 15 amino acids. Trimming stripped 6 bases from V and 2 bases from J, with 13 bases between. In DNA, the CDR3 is TGTGCCAGCAGTCCCGAGGGGCTTAACACCGGGGAGCTGTTTTTT. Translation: CASSPEGLNTGELFF.

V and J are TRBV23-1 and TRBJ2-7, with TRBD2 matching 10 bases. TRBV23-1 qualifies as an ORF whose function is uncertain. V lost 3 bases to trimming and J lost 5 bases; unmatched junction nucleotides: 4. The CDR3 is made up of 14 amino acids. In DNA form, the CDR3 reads TGCGCCAGCAGTCATAGTAGCGGGAGGCACGAGCAGTACTTC. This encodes CASSHSSGRHEQYF.

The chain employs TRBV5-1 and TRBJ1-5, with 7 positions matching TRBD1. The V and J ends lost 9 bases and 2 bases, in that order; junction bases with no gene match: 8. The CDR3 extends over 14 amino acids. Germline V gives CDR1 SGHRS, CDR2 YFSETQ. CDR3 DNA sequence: TGCGCCATCTACCAGGGGGATGGCAATCAGCCCCAGCATTTT. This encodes CAIYQGDGNQPQHF.

Written as DNA, the CDR3 is TGTGCCAGCAAACCTGCAGGGGTGAACACTGAAGCTTTCTTT. This translates into CASKPAGVNTEAFF. This sequence joins TRBV6-1 and TRBJ1-1; maybe TRBD1 (6 bases). The CDR3 covers 14 residues. CDR1 MNHNS and CDR2 SASEGT come from the germline V gene. The ends were cut back, 7 bases at V and 0 bases at J, with 12 bases in the middle.

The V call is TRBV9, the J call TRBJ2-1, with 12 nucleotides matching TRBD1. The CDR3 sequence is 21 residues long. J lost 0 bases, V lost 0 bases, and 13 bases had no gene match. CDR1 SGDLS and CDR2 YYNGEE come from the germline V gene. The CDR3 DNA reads TGTGCCAGCAGCGTAGAGCCTCCGGGACAGGGGGCTGGGGTCTCCTACAATGAGCAGTTCTTC. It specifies CASSVEPPGQGAGVSYNEQFF.

The CDR3 region is CASREKGAGGELFF. The CDR3 DNA reads TGTGCCAGCAGAGAGAAGGGCGCCGGCGGGGAGCTGTTTTTT. V and J are TRBV5-8 and TRBJ2-2; D gene ambiguous. The germline V gene has CDR1 SGHTS and CDR2 YDEGEE. V lost 5 bases and J 7 bases, leaving 15 bases between the germline ends. The length of the CDR3 is 14 residues.

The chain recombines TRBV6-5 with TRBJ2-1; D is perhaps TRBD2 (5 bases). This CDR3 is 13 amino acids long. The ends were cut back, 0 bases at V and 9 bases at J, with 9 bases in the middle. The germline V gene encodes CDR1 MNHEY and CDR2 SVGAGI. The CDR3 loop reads CASSYSQSGEQFF. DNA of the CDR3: TGTGCCAGCAGTTACTCTCAGAGCGGTGAGCAGTTCTTC.

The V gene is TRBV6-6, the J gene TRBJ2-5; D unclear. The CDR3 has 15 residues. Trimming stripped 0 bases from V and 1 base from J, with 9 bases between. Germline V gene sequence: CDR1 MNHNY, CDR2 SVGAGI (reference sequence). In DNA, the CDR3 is TGTGCCAGCAGTTACTCTTCCAGGAGCCAAGAGACCCAGTACTTC. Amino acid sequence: CASSYSSRSQETQYF.

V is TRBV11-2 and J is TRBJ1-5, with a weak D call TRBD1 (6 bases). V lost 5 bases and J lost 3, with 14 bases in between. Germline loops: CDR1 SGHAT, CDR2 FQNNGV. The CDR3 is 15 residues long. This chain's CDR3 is CASSLSGGFNQPQHF. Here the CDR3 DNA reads TGTGCCAGCAGCCTGAGCGGGGGCTTCAATCAGCCCCAGCATTTT. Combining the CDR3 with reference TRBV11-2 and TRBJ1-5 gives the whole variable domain EAGVAQSPRYKIIEKRQSVAFWCNPISGHATLYWYQQILGQGPKLLIQFQNNGVVDDSQLPKDRFSAERLKGVDSTLKIQPAKLEDSAVYLCASSLSGGFNQPQHFGDGTRLSIL.

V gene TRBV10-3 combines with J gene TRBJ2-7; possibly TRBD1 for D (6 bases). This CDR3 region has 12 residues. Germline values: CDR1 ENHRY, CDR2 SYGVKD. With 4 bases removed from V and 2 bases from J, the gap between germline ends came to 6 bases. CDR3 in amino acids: CAISGTAYEQYF. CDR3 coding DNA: TGTGCCATCAGTGGGACAGCCTACGAGCAGTACTTC.